The T cell receptor beta chain under discussion was sequenced for a study of human T cells and chemical hapten exposure. About the research overall: Skin on the upper inner arm, about 2 cm by about 2 cm in size, was sensitized with 2% DPC. A patient group, mainly female, showed alopecia areata, totalis or universalis.

MiXCR, applied by TCRdb to the RACE reads, yields one record per CDR3 protein. This sample has 75,000 to 100,000 distinct CDR3 sequences, with roughly 10% found just once. Of note for this clonotype: Its antigen is not known.

Notes on the study in general: Once DPC sensitization occurred, TCRs above 1 in 1000 frequency showed no change.

Time point: patch test 1, 2 weeks after DPC sensitization. Treatment specified: therapeutic diphenylcyclopropenone sensitization with weekly scalp DPC. The CDR3 is 12 residues long. Germline lookup yields CDR1 DFQATT and CDR2 SNEGSKA (reference sequence). The material sequenced was whole blood, taken in connection with sensitization to the hapten diphenylcyclopropenone (DPC). The source of this sequence is a woman aged 55-69 years with alopecia areata. Some clones in this sample may be carry-over from other donors' samples. The genes are TRBV20-1 and TRBJ2-7, with D perhaps given as TRBD1 or TRBD2 (5 bases each). This chain's CDR3 is CRARGGSYEQYF. The CDR3 DNA reads TGCAGGGCGAGGGGTGGTTCCTACGAGCAGTACTTC.